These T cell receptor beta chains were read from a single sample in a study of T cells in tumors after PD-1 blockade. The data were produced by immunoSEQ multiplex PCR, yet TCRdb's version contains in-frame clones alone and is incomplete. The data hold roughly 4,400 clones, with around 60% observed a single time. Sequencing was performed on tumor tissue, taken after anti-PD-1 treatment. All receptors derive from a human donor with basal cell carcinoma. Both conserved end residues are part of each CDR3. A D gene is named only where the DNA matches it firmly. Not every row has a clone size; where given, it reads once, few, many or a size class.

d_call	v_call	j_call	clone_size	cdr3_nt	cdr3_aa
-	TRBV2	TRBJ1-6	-	TGTGCCAGCAGGGAAGGACGGCGGAATAATTCACCCCTCCACTTT	CASREGRRNNSPLHF
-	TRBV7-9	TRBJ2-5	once	TGTGCCAGCAGCCTTTCCTACGAGACCCAGTACTTC	CASSLSYETQYF
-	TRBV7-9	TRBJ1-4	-	TGTGCCAGCGCCAGGAATAATGAAAAACTGTTTTTT	CASARNNEKLFF
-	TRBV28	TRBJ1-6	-	TGTGCCAGCAGTGTAGGTTCACCCCTCCACTTT	CASSVGSPLHF
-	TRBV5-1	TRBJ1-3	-	TGCGCCAGCAGCTTGGTGGGAATCTCTGGAAACACCATATATTTT	CASSLVGISGNTIYF
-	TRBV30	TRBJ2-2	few	TGTGCCTGGAGTGTACAAGGAGTTGGTACCGGGGAGCTGTTTTTT	CAWSVQGVGTGELFF
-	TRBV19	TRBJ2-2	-	TGTGCCAGTGTAGGGCCTGGGCAGGGGTACACCGGGGAGCTGTTTTTT	CASVGPGQGYTGELFF
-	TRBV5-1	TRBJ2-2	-	TGCGCCAGCAGCTTATCGACAGTGGACACCGGGGAGCTGTTTTTT	CASSLSTVDTGELFF
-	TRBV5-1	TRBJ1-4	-	TGCGCCAGCAGCACGGGACTATCAACTAATGAAAAACTGTTTTTT	CASSTGLSTNEKLFF
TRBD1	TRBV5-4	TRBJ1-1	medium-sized	TGTGCCAGCAGCTACTTACAGGGGTCGCACACTGAAGCTTTCTTT	CASSYLQGSHTEAFF
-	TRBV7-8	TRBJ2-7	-	TGTGCCAGCAGCCCCAGCAACTACGAGCAGTACTTC	CASSPSNYEQYF
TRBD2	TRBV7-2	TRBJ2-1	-	TGTGCCAGCAGCTTAACCAGCGGGGTACACAATGAGCAGTTCTTC	CASSLTSGVHNEQFF
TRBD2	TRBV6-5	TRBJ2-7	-	TGTGCCAGCAGTCCCCGGACTAGCGGCTACGAGCAGTACTTC	CASSPRTSGYEQYF
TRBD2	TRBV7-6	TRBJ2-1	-	TGTGCCAGCAGCCATACTAGCGAGAGCTCCTACAATGAGCAGTTCTTC	CASSHTSESSYNEQFF
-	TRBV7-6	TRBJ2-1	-	TGTGCCAGCAGCTTAGAGACATACAATGAGCAGTTCTTC	CASSLETYNEQFF
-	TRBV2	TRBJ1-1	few	TGTGCCAGCAGACCGGCGAACACTGAAGCTTTCTTT	CASRPANTEAFF
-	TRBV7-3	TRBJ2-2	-	TGTGCCAGCAGCCCCTCCCCAGGTCGTGGGGGGGCTGGCGGGGAGCTGTTTTTT	CASSPSPGRGGAGGELFF
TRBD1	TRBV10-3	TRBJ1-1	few	TGTGCCATCAGTGTCAACCCCCTGGGACAGGGGGCCGGTGAAGCTTTCTTT	CAISVNPLGQGAGEAFF
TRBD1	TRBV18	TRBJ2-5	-	TGTGCCAGCTCACAAAGGACAGGGGTAGAGACCCAGTACTTC	CASSQRTGVETQYF
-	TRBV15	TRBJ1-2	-	TGTGCCACCAGCGGAGGACGGGGATTCAACTATGGCTACACCTTC	CATSGGRGFNYGYTF
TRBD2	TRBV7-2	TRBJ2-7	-	TGTGCCAGCAGCTTCATAGGACTAGCGGGGACAACCTACGAGCAGTACTTC	CASSFIGLAGTTYEQYF
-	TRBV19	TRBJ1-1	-	TGTGCCAGTTACCCCTTTGCCAGGGTGGACACTGAAGCTTTCTTT	CASYPFARVDTEAFF
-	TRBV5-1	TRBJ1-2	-	TGCGCCAGCAGCGGGATCAACTATGGCTACACCTTC	CASSGINYGYTF
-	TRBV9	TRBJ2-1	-	TGTGCCAGCAGCGTAGAGGGGAGCGGAGGGGATGAGCAGTTCTTC	CASSVEGSGGDEQFF
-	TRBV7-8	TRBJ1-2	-	TGTGCCAGCAGCTCCGGAGGTCGCTCGGCGGGCTACACCTTC	CASSSGGRSAGYTF
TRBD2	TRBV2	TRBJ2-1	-	TGTGCCAGCAGTCGGGCGTGGAGCGGGGGTGACAATGAGCAGTTCTTC	CASSRAWSGGDNEQFF
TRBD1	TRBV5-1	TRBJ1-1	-	TGCGCCAGCAGCTCCGGGTCCAGGGGGCGGGGAAACACTGAAGCTTTCTTT	CASSSGSRGRGNTEAFF
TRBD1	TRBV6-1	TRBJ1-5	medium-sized	TGTGCCAGCAGCCCAGGGGGAGGCAATCAGCCCCAGCATTTT	CASSPGGGNQPQHF
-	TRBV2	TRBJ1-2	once	TGTGCCAGCAGTGAACAGGGAATGGGAGGCTACACCTTC	CASSEQGMGGYTF
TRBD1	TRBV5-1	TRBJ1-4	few	TGCGCCAGCAGCAGAGGACAGGGGAATGAAAAACTGTTTTTT	CASSRGQGNEKLFF
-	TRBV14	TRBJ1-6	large	TGTGCCAGCAGCCTACAGTTTTGGTCACCCCTCCACTTT	CASSLQFWSPLHF
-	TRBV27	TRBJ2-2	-	TGTGCCAGCAGAGCGTCGAAATGGGGGTTTGGCGGGGAGCTGTTTTTT	CASRASKWGFGGELFF